This T cell receptor beta chain was obtained from a study of cytomegalovirus exposure and HLA in healthy donors. Study-wide results and limits: When a later analysis compared HLA-associated TCR beta chains with equally common others, the HLA-associated chains turned out to be more clonally expanded and to have lower generation probabilities. Listed as cytomegalovirus-associated were 170 or so TCR beta chains. Most subjects' HLA-A and HLA-B alleles were reportedly predicted from TCR beta sequences.

PCR was performed using 60 Vbeta and 13 Jbeta primers. This table comes from immunoSEQ multiplex PCR, and its TCRdb copy is limited to in-frame clones, with some not included. The sample lists over 100,000 clones, 73% occurring once. Germline assignment: CDR1 MNHNY and CDR2 SVGAGI (reference sequence). The CDR3 spans 16 residues. V lost 6 bases and J lost 4; bases outside the gene matches: 12. About this clone itself: Its target is unknown.

The rearrangement uses TRBV6-6 and TRBJ2-7, with 10 bases aligning to TRBD2. The origin of this receptor is a man aged 35-49 years in good health and CMV-seronegative. What was sequenced was PBMCs. This chain's CDR3 is CASSPRLSGGAYEQYF. In nucleotides, the CDR3 is TGTGCCAGCAGCCCGAGGTTAAGCGGGGGGGCTTACGAGCAGTACTTC.